This TCR beta chain was captured by sequencing in a study of response to subunit inactivated influenza vaccine. This clonotype has ten or more counts. The antigen remains undetermined. TCRdb reprocessed the RT-PCR reads with MiXCR, giving one entry per CDR3 protein. This repertoire shows hundreds of thousands of distinct CDR3 sequences, around 14% found once; its top ten account for around 6.5%. Study-wide points: After each seasonal influenza vaccination, few new T cells are recruited, the authors suggested.

CDR3 length: 16 residues. Germline V CDR1 and CDR2: SEHNR, FQNEAQ (reference sequence). Trimming cost V 4 bases and J 8 bases, with 21 bases left between them. The sample here was PBMCs from blood, taken 14 days before vaccination. The rearrangement links TRBV7-9 to TRBJ2-1; maybe TRBD1 (5 bases). The clonotype originates from a man in his forties or fifties who received an inactivated influenza vaccine. CDR3 in DNA: TGTGCCAGCAGCTCAAGGCTCCCAGGGCGGTGGGATGAGCAGTTCTTC. It codes for CASSSRLPGRWDEQFF.